The table lists the clone carrying this T cell receptor (beta chain) with a few counts. One entry per CDR3 protein results from TCRdb running MiXCR on the 5' RACE reads. The sample records under 550,000 distinct CDR3 sequences, roughly 18% being singletons. This sample is part of a study of T-cell memory formation after mild COVID-19. Germline CDR1 is SGHVS and CDR2 is FQNEAQ. J gave up 0 bases and V 3 bases, and 6 bases lay outside the gene matches. The CDR3 length is 18 residues. This chain uses TRBV7-8 with TRBJ2-6; the match to TRBD1 covers 9 bases. This receptor was taken from a young man who had mild COVID-19 (a few samples of this study predate the infection). Cell type and time point are not known. Material: PBMCs or a T cell subset sorted from them (not recorded which). This CDR3 reads CASSFDRGGLSGANVLTF. In DNA, the CDR3 is TGTGCCAGCAGCTTCGACAGGGGGGGTCTCTCTGGGGCCAACGTCCTGACTTTC.